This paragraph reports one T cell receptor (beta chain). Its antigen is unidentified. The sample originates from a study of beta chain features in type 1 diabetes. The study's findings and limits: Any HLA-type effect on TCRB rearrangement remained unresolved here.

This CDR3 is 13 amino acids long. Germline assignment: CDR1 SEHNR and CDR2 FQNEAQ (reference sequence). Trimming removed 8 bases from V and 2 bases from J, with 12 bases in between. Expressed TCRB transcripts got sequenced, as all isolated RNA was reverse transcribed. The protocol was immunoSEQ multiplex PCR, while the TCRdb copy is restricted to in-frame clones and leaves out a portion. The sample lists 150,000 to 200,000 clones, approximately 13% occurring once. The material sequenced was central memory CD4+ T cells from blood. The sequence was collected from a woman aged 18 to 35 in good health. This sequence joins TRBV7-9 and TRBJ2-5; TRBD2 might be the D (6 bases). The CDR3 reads CASRGSGQETQYF. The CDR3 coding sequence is TGTGCCAGCCGGGGGAGCGGGCAAGAGACCCAGTACTTC.